This T cell receptor beta chain is from a study of sequential checkpoint blockade in melanoma. This sample's treatment: randomized to nivolumab then ipilimumab (arm A) or the reverse (arm B). Germline V lookup: CDR1 SNHLY, CDR2 FYNNEI. The CDR3 sequence is 15 residues long. With 1 base clipped from V and 3 bases from J, the junction kept 4 bases outside the gene matches. The assay was immunoSEQ multiplex PCR, and TCRdb's table has in-frame clones only and misses some. The top ten clones hold around 30% of a sample with tens of thousands of clones, 65% to 90% of them seen once. The TCR originated in a human donor with melanoma. Source: CD8+ T cells sorted from blood (inferred from file names), taken from a patient given nivolumab and ipilimumab in sequence. The rearrangement links TRBV2 to TRBJ2-7, with 9 bases lining up with TRBD1. The CDR3: CASSEGPGQGYEQYF. As DNA, the CDR3 is TGTGCCAGCAGTGAAGGGCCGGGACAGGGCTACGAGCAGTACTTC.